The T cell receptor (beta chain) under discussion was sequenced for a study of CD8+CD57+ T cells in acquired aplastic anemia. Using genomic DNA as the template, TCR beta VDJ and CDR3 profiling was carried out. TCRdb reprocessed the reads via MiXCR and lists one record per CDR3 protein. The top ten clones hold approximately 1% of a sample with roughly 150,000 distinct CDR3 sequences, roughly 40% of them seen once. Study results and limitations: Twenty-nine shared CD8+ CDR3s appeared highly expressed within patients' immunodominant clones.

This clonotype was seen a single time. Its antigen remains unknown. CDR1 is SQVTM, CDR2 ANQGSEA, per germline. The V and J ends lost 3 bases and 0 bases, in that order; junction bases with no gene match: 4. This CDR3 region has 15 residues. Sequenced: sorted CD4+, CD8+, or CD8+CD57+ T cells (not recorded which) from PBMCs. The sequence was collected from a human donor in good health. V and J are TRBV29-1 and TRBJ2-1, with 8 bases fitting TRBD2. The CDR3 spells CSVDPLAGSYNEQFF. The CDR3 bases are TGCAGCGTTGACCCTCTAGCGGGCTCCTACAATGAGCAGTTCTTC.